A single sample gave rise to the 27 T cell receptor beta chains below, sequenced in a study of cytomegalovirus exposure and HLA in healthy donors. Repertoires were generated with immunoSEQ multiplex PCR, while TCRdb's copy carries only in-frame clones and drops some. The sample has about 57,000 clones; over 90% are singletons. Sequenced sample: PBMCs. These receptors were taken from a woman aged 18-29 years in good health and CMV-seronegative.

V is TRBV27 and J is TRBJ1-5; D unclear. This CDR3 comprises 15 residues. Trimming stripped 6 bases from V and 4 bases from J, with 16 bases between. Looked up from germline, CDR1 is MNHEY and CDR2 is SMNVEV (reference sequence). CDR3 nucleotides: TGTGCCAGCAGGCCCCGAGGATCCCAAAATCAGCCCCAGCATTTT. Translated, it gives CASRPRGSQNQPQHF.

The V call is TRBV19, the J call TRBJ1-5, with 11 bases matching TRBD1. The CDR3 has 15 amino acids. Losses at the gene ends were 4 bases for V and 3 bases for J; bases not matched to a gene: 2. Germline CDR1 LNHDA, CDR2 SQIVND (reference sequence). CDR3 sequence (DNA): TGTGCCAGTAGTAGGGACAGGGGGACCAATCAGCCCCAGCATTTT. Translation gives CASSRDRGTNQPQHF.

J is TRBJ1-2 and V is TRBV5-6; TRBD1 matches 11 bases. Germline V gene sequence: CDR1 SGHDT, CDR2 YYEEEE. This CDR3 is built from 16 residues. V lost 3 bases to trimming and J lost 6 bases; unmatched junction nucleotides: 10. The CDR3 reads CASSSMGTGGKDGYTF. For the CDR3, the DNA is TGTGCCAGCAGCTCGATGGGGACAGGGGGAAAGGATGGCTACACCTTC.

The rearrangement uses TRBV7-2 and TRBJ1-2, with 7 bases identical to TRBD1. Germline V CDR1 and CDR2: SGHTA, FQGNSA. The CDR3 spans 12 residues. V was pared by 7 bases and J by 8 bases, with 7 bases of the junction left unmatched. The CDR3 loop reads CASNPGTDGYTF. Written as DNA, the CDR3 is TGTGCCAGCAATCCCGGGACAGACGGCTACACCTTC.

This rearrangement joins TRBV7-9 to TRBJ2-5, with D perhaps matching TRBD2 (6 bases). Germline V gene sequence: CDR1 SEHNR, CDR2 FQNEAQ (reference sequence). V was trimmed by 5 bases and J by 4 bases, leaving 26 bases between them. CDR3 size: 18 residues. The CDR3 is CASSHTGLSGDFRETQYF. CDR3 bases: TGTGCCAGCAGCCACACGGGTCTATCGGGAGATTTCCGAGAGACCCAGTACTTC.

The CDR3 loop reads CAWSGENNEQFF. As DNA, the CDR3 is TGTGCCTGGAGTGGAGAGAACAATGAGCAGTTCTTC. The V call is TRBV30, the J call TRBJ2-1, with D uncertain. Germline CDR1 and CDR2: GTSNPN and SVGIG (reference sequence). The CDR3 length is 12 residues. Trimming left V 1 base short and J 5 bases short, with 6 bases between.

The rearrangement uses TRBV28 and TRBJ2-5, with D maybe TRBD2 (7 bases). Trimming cost V 1 base and J 2 bases, with 11 bases left between them. Germline CDR1 reads MDHEN; CDR2 reads SYDVKM. The CDR3 totals 15 residues. CDR3 sequence reads: CASSLSGGGQETQYF. The CDR3 nucleotides read TGTGCCAGCAGTTTATCGGGGGGCGGACAAGAGACCCAGTACTTC.

The rearrangement uses TRBV5-6 and TRBJ1-2, with D perhaps TRBD1 (6 bases). The CDR3 covers 13 residues. Germline V CDR1 and CDR2: SGHDT, YYEEEE. The V gene lost 4 bases and the J gene lost 5 bases, with 12 bases spanning the gap. CDR3 nucleotides: TGTGCCAGCAGCCAGTCAACAGGGTATGGCTACACCTTC. It translates to CASSQSTGYGYTF.

The J gene is TRBJ2-4, the V gene TRBV5-1; D is undetermined. Germline CDR1 SGHRS, CDR2 YFSETQ. CDR3 size: 19 residues. V lost 1 base and J lost 0, with 20 bases in between. The CDR3 region is CASSLRATPGPLAKNIQYF. DNA of the CDR3: TGCGCCAGCAGCTTGCGCGCAACCCCTGGGCCTCTAGCCAAAAACATTCAGTACTTC.

The chain uses TRBV5-6 and TRBJ1-1, with TRBD1 as a possible D gene (6 bases). V was trimmed by 0 bases and J by 0 bases, leaving 12 bases between them. Germline V gene sequence: CDR1 SGHDT, CDR2 YYEEEE. The CDR3 runs to 16 residues. DNA of the CDR3: TGTGCCAGCAGCTTGGTGGTCAGGGGAATGAACACTGAAGCTTTCTTT. Translated: CASSLVVRGMNTEAFF.

The rearrangement joins TRBV5-1 to TRBJ2-2; D perhaps matches TRBD2 (5 bases). V was pared by 6 bases and J by 2 bases, with 11 bases between. Germline CDR1 is SGHRS and CDR2 is YFSETQ. The CDR3 consists of 14 residues. Here the CDR3 DNA reads TGCGCCAGCAAGGGTAGCGCCAACACCGGGGAGCTGTTTTTT. Protein: CASKGSANTGELFF.

This rearrangement joins TRBV27 to TRBJ1-2; 8 bases line up with TRBD1. Germline-derived CDR1 and CDR2 are MNHEY and SMNVEV (reference sequence). Germline trimming cut 3 bases from V and 5 bases from J; bases unmatched to any gene: 2. The CDR3 runs 13 residues. In DNA form, the CDR3 reads TGTGCCAGCAGTTTGGGGACAGGTTATGGCTACACCTTC. Translating it yields CASSLGTGYGYTF.

This clone was counted once. The chain couples TRBV13 to TRBJ2-7; no definite D call. This CDR3 is built from 12 residues. Trimming stripped 3 bases from V and 2 bases from J, with 5 bases between. Germline assignment: CDR1 PRHDT and CDR2 FYEKMQ (reference sequence). CDR3 in DNA: TGTGCCAGCAGCTTGGAGCCCTACGAGCAGTACTTC. Protein product: CASSLEPYEQYF.

This chain's CDR3 is CASSSWRAPSYEQYV. CDR3 DNA: TGTGCCAGCAGCTCCTGGAGGGCCCCCTCCTACGAGCAGTACGTC. The chain joins TRBV13 to TRBJ2-7; TRBD2 might be the D (6 bases). This CDR3 is built from 15 residues. The V end was cut by 4 bases, the J end by 0 bases, with 13 bases between. Germline V CDR1 and CDR2: PRHDT, FYEKMQ (reference sequence).

The V and J genes are TRBV10-3 and TRBJ1-1, with 11 nucleotides matching TRBD1. Germline V lookup: CDR1 ENHRY, CDR2 SYGVKD. The J segment lost 11 bases and the V segment lost 6 bases, leaving 14 bases of the junction unmatched. CDR3 length: 15 residues. The CDR3 DNA follows: TGTGCCATCAGCCGAGGCCCAGGACAGGGGGCAGGTGCTTTCTTT. This translates into CAISRGPGQGAGAFF.

The chain is built from TRBV15 and TRBJ1-4; D is unclear. The V and J ends lost 7 bases and 0 bases respectively, with 9 bases between them. Germline CDR1 and CDR2: LNHNV and YYDKDF (reference sequence). The CDR3 runs to 14 residues. The CDR3 DNA sequence: TGTGCCACCAAAACCGGTGCAACTAATGAAAAACTGTTTTTT. Residues: CATKTGATNEKLFF.

The V and J genes are TRBV5-1 and TRBJ2-2, with D perhaps matching TRBD2 (6 bases). V lost 4 bases and J 0 bases, leaving 13 bases between the germline ends. The CDR3 consists of 16 residues. CDR1 SGHRS and CDR2 YFSETQ come from the germline V gene. Here the CDR3 reads CASSLKTGANTGELFF. The CDR3 nucleotides read TGCGCCAGCAGCCTGAAAACGGGGGCGAACACCGGGGAGCTGTTTTTT.

The chain couples TRBV19 to TRBJ1-6; D is unclear. The CDR3 is 15 amino acids. V was trimmed by 3 bases and J by 7 bases, leaving 13 bases between them. CDR1 is LNHDA, CDR2 SQIVND, per germline (reference sequence). The CDR3 protein is CASSMAQTGNSPLHF. DNA of the CDR3: TGTGCCAGTAGTATGGCACAGACGGGGAATTCACCCCTCCACTTT.

The chain couples TRBV2 to TRBJ1-6; 7 bases line up with TRBD1. The V gene's germline CDR1 is SNHLY and CDR2 FYNNEI. The trim removed 2 bases at V and 8 bases at J, leaving 6 bases unmatched. The CDR3 length is 15 residues. CDR3 DNA: TGTGCCAGCAGTGAACTTGAGGGGGCGCATTCACCCCTCCACTTT. Its translation is CASSELEGAHSPLHF.

The CDR3 is CASSHSQGGGQETQYF. CDR3 bases: TGCGCCAGCAGCCACAGTCAGGGAGGCGGGCAAGAGACCCAGTACTTC. J is TRBJ2-5 and V is TRBV4-1; D might be TRBD2 (6 bases). The V gene's germline CDR1 is MGHRA and CDR2 YSYEKL. The CDR3 totals 16 residues. V was trimmed by 3 bases and J by 2 bases, leaving 16 bases between them.

The chain couples TRBV7-7 to TRBJ2-5; 13 bases are shared with TRBD2. The CDR3 sequence is 16 residues long. V shed 5 bases, J shed 5 bases, and the junction held 8 bases outside the gene matches. Germline values: CDR1 SSHAT, CDR2 FNYEAQ (reference sequence). The CDR3 coding sequence is TGTGCCAGCAGCACAACTAGCGGGAGGGCCGGGGAGACCCAGTACTTC. Amino acid sequence: CASSTTSGRAGETQYF.

J is TRBJ2-1 and V is TRBV11-2; no clear D. Germline V gives CDR1 SGHAT, CDR2 FQNNGV. V shed 5 bases and J shed 5 bases, with 10 bases lying between them. The CDR3 is 13 amino acids. The CDR3 here is CASSQSLNNEQFF. As DNA, the CDR3 is TGTGCCAGCAGCCAGTCACTAAACAATGAGCAGTTCTTC.

The chain has TRBV7-7 and TRBJ2-2, with D maybe TRBD2 (5 bases). CDR3 length: 13 residues. Trimming shortened V by 1 base and J by 8 bases, and 8 bases separated the two germline ends. The germline V gene has CDR1 SSHAT and CDR2 FNYEAQ (reference sequence). The CDR3 is CASSLERAGELFF. Written as DNA, the CDR3 is TGTGCCAGCAGCTTAGAGAGGGCAGGGGAGCTGTTTTTT.

The chain employs TRBV11-3 and TRBJ2-1; no clear D gene. This CDR3 region has 14 residues. V was shortened by 3 bases and J by 5 bases, with 11 bases between the two germline ends. Germline loops: CDR1 SGHNT, CDR2 YENEEA. CDR3 in DNA: TGTGCCAGCAGCTTTTTCCGTAACAACAATGAGCAGTTCTTC. As protein: CASSFFRNNNEQFF.

The rearrangement links TRBV28 to TRBJ2-6; possibly TRBD1 for D (6 bases). CDR3 length: 15 residues. Looked up from germline, CDR1 is MDHEN and CDR2 is SYDVKM. Between the trimmed V and J ends, which lost 10 bases and 0 bases, there was a span of 13 bases. The CDR3 loop reads CAIGQLDSGANVLTF. CDR3 bases: TGTGCCATCGGACAGCTCGACTCTGGGGCCAACGTCCTGACTTTC.

This clone showed up just once. V usage is TRBV11-2 and J usage is TRBJ1-3; D ambiguous. The CDR3 extends over 14 amino acids. Germline V lookup: CDR1 SGHAT, CDR2 FQNNGV. V was shortened by 5 bases and J by 0 bases, with 8 bases between the two germline ends. CDR3 amino acids: CASSLLSSGNTIYF. Here the CDR3 DNA reads TGTGCCAGCAGCCTCCTGAGCTCTGGAAACACCATATATTTT.

The V call is TRBV7-3, the J call TRBJ2-1; D is perhaps TRBD2 (7 bases). CDR1 and CDR2 from the germline V gene are SGHTA and FQGTGA. Between the trimmed V and J ends, which lost 6 bases and 2 bases, there was a span of 14 bases. CDR3 length equals 15 residues. Here the CDR3 reads CASSLNGGPYNEQFF. As DNA, the CDR3 is TGTGCCAGCAGTTTGAACGGGGGGCCCTACAATGAGCAGTTCTTC.